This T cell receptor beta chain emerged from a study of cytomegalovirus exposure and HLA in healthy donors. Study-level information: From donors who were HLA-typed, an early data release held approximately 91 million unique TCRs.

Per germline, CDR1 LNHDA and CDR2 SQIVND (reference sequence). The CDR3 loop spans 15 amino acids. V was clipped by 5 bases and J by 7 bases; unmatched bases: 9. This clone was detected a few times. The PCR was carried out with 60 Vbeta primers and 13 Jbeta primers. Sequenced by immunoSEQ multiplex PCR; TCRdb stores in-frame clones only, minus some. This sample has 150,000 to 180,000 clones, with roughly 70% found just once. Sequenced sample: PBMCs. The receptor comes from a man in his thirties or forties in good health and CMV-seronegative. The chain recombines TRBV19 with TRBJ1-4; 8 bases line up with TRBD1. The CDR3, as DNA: TGTGCCAGTAGTTCTTCGACAGGGGTCGGTGAAAAACTGTTTTTT. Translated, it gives CASSSSTGVGEKLFF. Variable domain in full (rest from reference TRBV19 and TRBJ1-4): DGGITQSPKYLFRKEGQNVTLSCEQNLNHDAMYWYRQDPGQGLRLIYYSQIVNDFQKGDIAEGYSVSREKKESFPLTVTSAQKNPTAFYLCASSSSTGVGEKLFFGSGTQLSVL.